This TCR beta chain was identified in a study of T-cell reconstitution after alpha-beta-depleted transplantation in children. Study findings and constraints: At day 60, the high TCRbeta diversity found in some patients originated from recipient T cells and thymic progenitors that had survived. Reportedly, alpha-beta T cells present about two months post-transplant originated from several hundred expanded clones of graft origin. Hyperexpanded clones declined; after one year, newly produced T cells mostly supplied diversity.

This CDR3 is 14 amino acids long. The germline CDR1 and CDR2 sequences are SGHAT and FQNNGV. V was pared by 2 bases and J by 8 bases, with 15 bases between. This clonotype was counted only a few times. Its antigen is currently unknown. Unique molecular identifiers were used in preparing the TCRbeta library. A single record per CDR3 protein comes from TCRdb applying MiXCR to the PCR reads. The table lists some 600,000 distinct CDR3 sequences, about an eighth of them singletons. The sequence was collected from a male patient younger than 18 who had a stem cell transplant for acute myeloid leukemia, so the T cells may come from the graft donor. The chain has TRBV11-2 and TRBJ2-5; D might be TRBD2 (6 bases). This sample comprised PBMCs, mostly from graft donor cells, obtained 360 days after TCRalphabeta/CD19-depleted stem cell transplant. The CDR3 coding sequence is TGTGCCAGCAGCTTATTCAGGGAGGCGGTAACCCAGTACTTC. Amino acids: CASSLFREAVTQYF. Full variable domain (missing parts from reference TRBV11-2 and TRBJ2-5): EAGVAQSPRYKIIEKRQSVAFWCNPISGHATLYWYQQILGQGPKLLIQFQNNGVVDDSQLPKDRFSAERLKGVDSTLKIQPAKLEDSAVYLCASSLFREAVTQYFGPGTRLLVL.